The clone carrying this TCR beta chain was detected ten times or more. Antigen unknown. Via MiXCR, TCRdb re-called the 5' RACE reads, giving one row per CDR3 protein. The table has hundreds of thousands of distinct CDR3 sequences, 7% seen once; the top ten hold roughly 3.6%. These data are taken from a study of identical twins. Study findings and constraints: Excess twin sharing in beta out-of-frame sequences was weaker.

The CDR3 is 17 amino acids. The germline V gene encodes CDR1 SGHDN and CDR2 FVKESK. V was cut by 4 bases and J by 2 bases, with 18 bases left in between. This sample also belongs to another study, concerning yellow fever vaccine responses in identical twins.

This clonotype was sampled from a woman aged 18-29 years in good health. Sequences were obtained from memory (CD45RO+) T cells sorted from blood. The V and J genes are TRBV14 and TRBJ2-1; the D gene is possibly TRBD1 (6 bases). CDR3 DNA: TGTGCCAGCAGCCGTACAAACAGGGACCATGCCTACAATGAGCAGTTCTTC. Protein sequence: CASSRTNRDHAYNEQFF.